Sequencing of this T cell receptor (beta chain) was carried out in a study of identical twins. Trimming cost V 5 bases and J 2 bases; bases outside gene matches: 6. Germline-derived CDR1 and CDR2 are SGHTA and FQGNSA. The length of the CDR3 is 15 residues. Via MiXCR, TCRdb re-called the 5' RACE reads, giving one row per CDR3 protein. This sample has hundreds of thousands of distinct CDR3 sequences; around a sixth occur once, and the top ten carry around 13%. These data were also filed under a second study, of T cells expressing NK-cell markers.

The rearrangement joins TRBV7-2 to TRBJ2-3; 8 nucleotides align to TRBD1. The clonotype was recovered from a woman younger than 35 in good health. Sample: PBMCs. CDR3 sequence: CASSVQTGATDTQYF. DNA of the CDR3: TGTGCCAGCAGCGTCCAGACAGGGGCCACAGATACGCAGTATTTT.